Shown below are 28 T cell receptor beta chains from a single sample sequenced in a study of blood T cell repertoires in COVID-19. TCRdb's table, derived via immunoSEQ multiplex PCR, lists solely in-frame clones and lacks some. Among 200,000 to 250,000 clones listed, roughly 84% were seen once. Sequencing input: PBMCs or T cells enriched from blood (not recorded which). These TCRs come from a middle-aged woman who had recovered from COVID-19.

The rearrangement joins TRBV6-5 to TRBJ1-1, with D unclear. V was pared by 4 bases and J by 1 base, with 13 bases between. The CDR3 is made up of 15 amino acids. The germline CDR1 and CDR2 sequences are MNHEY and SVGAGI. The CDR3 region has the DNA TGTGCCAGCAGTTCCAATACTAGGAGGAACACTGAAGCTTTCTTT. This encodes CASSSNTRRNTEAFF.

This clone turned up a few times. J is TRBJ1-4 and V is TRBV19; no definite D call. CDR1 LNHDA and CDR2 SQIVND come from the germline V gene (reference sequence). Between the trimmed V and J ends, which lost 6 bases and 6 bases, there was a span of 5 bases. CDR3 size: 11 residues. The CDR3 DNA sequence: TGTGCCAGTAGGGAGGATGAAAAACTGTTTTTT. Amino acid sequence: CASREDEKLFF.

J is TRBJ2-1 and V is TRBV7-3, with 8 bases fitting TRBD1. Germline-derived CDR1 and CDR2 are SGHTA and FQGTGA. The V gene end was trimmed by 5 bases and the J gene end by 4 bases; junction bases not matched to a gene: 4. The CDR3 totals 14 residues. The CDR3 sequence is CASSLGTGYNEQFF. The CDR3 DNA reads TGTGCCAGCAGCCTAGGGACAGGATACAATGAGCAGTTCTTC.

The chain employs TRBV3-1 (or the pseudogene TRBV3-2) and TRBJ1-2; TRBD1 matches 11 bases. J was trimmed by 4 bases and V by 1 base; bases with no gene match: 2. The CDR3 is made up of 15 amino acids. Germline CDR1 and CDR2: LGHDT and YNNKEL (reference sequence). CDR3 amino acids: CASSQGTGGGYGYTF. The CDR3 bases are TGTGCCAGCAGCCAAGGGACAGGGGGCGGCTATGGCTACACCTTC.

This clone was picked up one time. The J gene is TRBJ1-4, the V gene TRBV10-3; D perhaps matches TRBD1 (6 bases). The CDR3 totals 13 residues. V shed 10 bases and J shed 6 bases, with 15 bases lying between them. Germline V gives CDR1 ENHRY, CDR2 SYGVKD. CDR3 sequence (DNA): TGTGCCACCGGGGGGCAGGGGCATGAAAAACTGTTTTTT. The encoded protein is CATGGQGHEKLFF.

This clone was picked up one time. The chain employs TRBV19 and TRBJ1-1; D gene ambiguous. The CDR3 covers 13 residues. V was shortened by 3 bases and J by 4 bases, with 9 bases between the two germline ends. Germline CDR1 is LNHDA and CDR2 is SQIVND (reference sequence). As DNA, the CDR3 is TGTGCCAGTAGTATCGGTGCGTCCACTGAAGCTTTCTTT. Translated, it gives CASSIGASTEAFF.

The chain is built from TRBV7-6 and TRBJ2-7; 11 bases match TRBD1. V was pared by 3 bases and J by 2 bases, with 6 bases of the junction left unmatched. Germline CDR1 SGHVS, CDR2 FNYEAQ. The CDR3 totals 16 residues. CDR3 DNA sequence: TGTGCCAGCAGCTTGTTTTTGGGACAGGGGGCCTACGAGCAGTACTTC. Amino acids: CASSLFLGQGAYEQYF.

The V gene is TRBV7-9, the J gene TRBJ2-1, with D hard to call. CDR3 length: 12 amino acids. V was shortened by 4 bases and J by 9 bases, with 10 bases between the two germline ends. In germline, CDR1 is SEHNR, CDR2 FQNEAQ (reference sequence). The CDR3 region has the DNA TGTGCCAGCAGCTCGACAATGGGTGAGCAGTTCTTC. This gives the protein CASSSTMGEQFF. Complete variable domain (other parts from reference TRBV7-9 and TRBJ2-1): DTGVSQNPRHKITKRGQNVTFRCDPISEHNRLYWYRQTLGQGPEFLTYFQNEAQLEKSRLLSDRFSAERPKGSFSTLEIQRTEQGDSAMYLCASSSTMGEQFFGPGTRLTVL.

The rearrangement links TRBV3-1 (or the pseudogene TRBV3-2) to TRBJ2-5, with TRBD2 as a possible D gene (7 bases). Between the trimmed V and J ends, which lost 1 base and 5 bases, there was a span of 17 bases. Germline CDR1 is LGHDT and CDR2 is YNNKEL (reference sequence). This CDR3 region has 16 residues. The CDR3 is CASSQVQWGGRETQYF. CDR3 nucleotide sequence: TGTGCCAGCAGCCAAGTCCAGTGGGGGGGGCGGGAGACCCAGTACTTC.

This clone was counted a few times. This sequence joins TRBV28 and TRBJ1-3; D not resolved. Trimming removed 2 bases at V and 2 bases at J, with 7 bases between. CDR1 and CDR2 (germline): MDHEN, SYDVKM. The CDR3 contains 14 residues. In nucleotides, the CDR3 is TGTGCCAGCAGTTTAAGAGTAGCTGGAAACACCATATATTTT. This encodes CASSLRVAGNTIYF.

The chain recombines TRBV7-9 with TRBJ2-5; no clear D. Trimming took off 5 bases at V and 0 bases at J, with 4 bases between the two ends. The CDR3 loop spans 12 amino acids. Germline CDR1 is SEHNR and CDR2 is FQNEAQ (reference sequence). Written as DNA, the CDR3 is TGTGCCAGCAGCCTGTACCAAGAGACCCAGTACTTC. Protein sequence: CASSLYQETQYF.

The chain joins TRBV19 to TRBJ1-2; 8 bases align to TRBD1. The CDR3 has 13 residues. V shed 10 bases and J 6 bases; nucleotides not matched to a gene: 10. Germline CDR1 is LNHDA and CDR2 is SQIVND (reference sequence). The CDR3 region has the DNA TGTGCCACCAAATCACAGGGGGACAATGGCTACACCTTC. As protein: CATKSQGDNGYTF.

This chain connects TRBV6-1 to TRBJ1-2; D not certain. The CDR3 has 16 residues. V was shortened by 4 bases and J by 6 bases, with 21 bases between the two germline ends. The V gene's germline CDR1 is MNHNS and CDR2 SASEGT. The CDR3 loop reads CASSVGPWQFKDGYTF. CDR3 coding DNA: TGTGCCAGCAGTGTTGGGCCCTGGCAATTCAAGGATGGCTACACCTTC.

The chain has TRBV28 and TRBJ1-1, with 8 nucleotides matching TRBD1. The CDR3 loop spans 19 amino acids. Germline V gene sequence: CDR1 MDHEN, CDR2 SYDVKM. Trimming took 6 bases from V and 1 from J; bases not matched to a gene: 19. CDR3 nucleotides: TGTGCCAGCAGCTACTTCGTCTCCAGGGGGCTAAAGGAGAACACTGAAGCTTTCTTT. Its protein is CASSYFVSRGLKENTEAFF.

The chain uses TRBV5-5 and TRBJ2-5, with D perhaps matching TRBD2 (5 bases). Between the trimmed V and J ends, which lost 2 bases and 9 bases, there was a span of 11 bases. The V gene's germline CDR1 is SGHKS and CDR2 YYEKEE (reference sequence). The CDR3 has 12 residues. CDR3 loop: CASSLDLGAQYF. CDR3 DNA sequence: TGTGCCAGCAGCTTAGACCTCGGGGCCCAGTACTTC. The full variable domain, rest sourced from reference TRBV5-5 and TRBJ2-5, is DAGVTQSPTHLIKTRGQQVTLRCSPISGHKSVSWYQQVLGQGPQFIFQYYEKEERGRGNFPDRFSARQFPNYSSELNVNALLLGDSALYLCASSLDLGAQYFGPGTRLLVL.

The genes are TRBV30 and TRBJ1-4; no definite D call. This CDR3 has 12 amino acids. The germline V gene has CDR1 GTSNPN and CDR2 SVGIG (reference sequence). The V end was cut by 3 bases, the J end by 6 bases, with 8 bases between. The DNA for the CDR3 is TGTGCCTGGAGGGGAGTCGATGAAAAACTGTTTTTT. It is translated as CAWRGVDEKLFF.

The rearrangement links TRBV9 to TRBJ2-5; TRBD1 matches at 10 bases. V lost 0 bases to trimming and J lost 6 bases; unmatched junction nucleotides: 5. Germline CDR1 reads SGDLS; CDR2 reads YYNGEE. The CDR3 is 15 amino acids. The CDR3 is CASSVDGTGEQTQYF. Here the CDR3 DNA reads TGTGCCAGCAGCGTAGACGGGACAGGGGAACAGACCCAGTACTTC.

This clone appeared a few times. The genes are TRBV24-1 and TRBJ1-4; 8 bases are shared with TRBD1. The V segment lost 4 bases and the J segment 6 bases; nucleotides outside the gene matches: 9. Per the germline V gene, CDR1 is KGHDR and CDR2 is SFDVKD. This CDR3 contains 16 residues. The CDR3 bases are TGTGCCACCAGTGACTCCCTGACAGGGGCGGATGAAAAACTGTTTTTT. This sequence encodes CATSDSLTGADEKLFF.

This clone was seen only once. The chain is built from TRBV7-8 and TRBJ1-4; D uncertain. Trimming removed 5 bases from V and 6 bases from J, with 7 bases in between. This CDR3 has 12 residues. Germline values: CDR1 SGHVS, CDR2 FQNEAQ. CDR3 nucleotides: TGTGCCAGCAGCCAGAGGCATGAAAAACTGTTTTTT. Its translation: CASSQRHEKLFF.

The rearrangement links TRBV2 to TRBJ1-4; D is ambiguous. Trimming left V 6 bases short and J 0 bases short, with 8 bases between. The germline gives CDR1 SNHLY, CDR2 FYNNEI. The CDR3 consists of 14 residues. As DNA, the CDR3 is TGTGCCAGCAGGGGAGTCGCAACTAATGAAAAACTGTTTTTT. As protein: CASRGVATNEKLFF. Complete variable domain (other parts from reference TRBV2 and TRBJ1-4): EPEVTQTPSHQVTQMGQEVILRCVPISNHLYFYWYRQILGQKVEFLVSFYNNEISEKSEIFDDQFSVERPDGSNFTLKIRSTKLEDSAMYFCASRGVATNEKLFFGSGTQLSVL.

The chain has TRBV10-2 and TRBJ2-1; the match to TRBD2 covers 8 bases. V dropped 3 bases and J dropped 8; count of bases not matched to a gene: 3. Per germline, CDR1 WSHSY and CDR2 SAAADI. The CDR3 runs 13 residues. The CDR3 is CASSEGRGDEQFF. The CDR3 DNA is TGCGCCAGCAGTGAAGGGCGGGGGGATGAGCAGTTCTTC.

The chain recombines TRBV19 with TRBJ1-1; a possible D gene is TRBD1 (6 bases). Germline CDR1 reads LNHDA; CDR2 reads SQIVND (reference sequence). CDR3 size: 13 residues. V shed 5 bases and J shed 7 bases, with 14 bases lying between them. CDR3 in DNA: TGTGCCAGTAGTCCTCAATCGGGACATGAAGCTTTCTTT. Translated, it gives CASSPQSGHEAFF. The full variable domain, completed using reference TRBV19 and TRBJ1-1, is DGGITQSPKYLFRKEGQNVTLSCEQNLNHDAMYWYRQDPGQGLRLIYYSQIVNDFQKGDIAEGYSVSREKKESFPLTVTSAQKNPTAFYLCASSPQSGHEAFFGQGTRLTVV.

This rearrangement joins TRBV27 to TRBJ1-6; 10 bases align to TRBD1. The CDR3 is 16 residues long. Germline V lookup: CDR1 MNHEY, CDR2 SMNVEV (reference sequence). V was clipped by 2 bases and J by 10 bases; unmatched bases: 8. This CDR3 reads CASSLAGQGGVSPLHF. CDR3 nucleotide sequence: TGTGCCAGCAGTTTAGCAGGACAGGGGGGGGTCTCACCCCTCCACTTT.

The rearrangement links TRBV1 to TRBJ2-1; the table's D call, TRBD2, has no DNA check behind it. TRBV1 represents a pseudogene. This CDR3 has 16 amino acids. For the CDR3, the DNA is TGCACCAGCAGCCAAGAAAAACTAGCGGGGGGGAATGAGCAGTTCTTC. Residues: CTSSQEKLAGGNEQFF.

The chain links TRBV12-3 or TRBV12-4 to TRBJ1-4; 7 nucleotides match TRBD1. V lost 6 bases to trimming and J lost 6 bases; unmatched junction nucleotides: 4. The CDR3 spans 13 residues. The CDR3 nucleotides are TGTGCCAGCAGACCCGGGACAGATGAAAAACTGTTTTTT. It specifies CASRPGTDEKLFF.

The chain is built from TRBV24-1 and TRBJ2-3; 7 bases align to TRBD2. The germline V gene encodes CDR1 KGHDR and CDR2 SFDVKD. Unmatched junction bases numbered 15, after V lost 2 bases and J lost 8 bases. The CDR3 loop spans 17 amino acids. Here the CDR3 DNA reads TGTGCCACCAGTGATTCTGGCGGGAGTTGGCCCCCGGGTACGCAGTATTTT. Translated, it gives CATSDSGGSWPPGTQYF.

This clone was picked up one time. The chain uses TRBV7-9 and TRBJ2-3; TRBD1 aligns across 9 bases. V was pared by 2 bases and J by 2 bases, with 11 bases of the junction left unmatched. The germline V gene encodes CDR1 SEHNR and CDR2 FQNEAQ (reference sequence). The CDR3 consists of 18 residues. CDR3 sequence: CASSLRGQGQRTTDTQYF. The CDR3 nucleotides are TGTGCCAGCAGCTTAAGGGGACAGGGACAGAGAACCACAGATACGCAGTATTTT.

The chain carries TRBV6-5 and TRBJ1-5, with D possibly TRBD1 on 5 matching bases. Trimming shortened V by 4 bases and J by 7 bases, and 11 bases separated the two germline ends. Looked up from germline, CDR1 is MNHEY and CDR2 is SVGAGI. The CDR3 consists of 13 residues. The CDR3 sequence: CASSSAGRQPQHF. CDR3 coding DNA: TGTGCCAGCAGTTCGGCAGGGAGGCAGCCCCAGCATTTT.